Described below is a single TCR beta chain sequence and its context. Produced via immunoSEQ multiplex PCR; TCRdb's table is partial and in-frame only. The table has about 260,000 clones, around 93% seen once; the top ten hold around 2.8%. The record originates from a study of blood T cell repertoires in COVID-19. Cohort placement rested on clinical history that participants reported themselves. Input material: PBMCs or T cells enriched from blood (not recorded which). The sequence was obtained from a man between 40 and 49 years old who had been exposed to COVID-19.

CDR3 in amino acids: CASSQGSGQGYEQYF. The CDR3 coding sequence is TGTGCCAGCAGCCAAGGGTCGGGACAGGGGTACGAGCAGTACTTC. The chain combines TRBV4-2 with TRBJ2-7; 10 bases align to TRBD1. V was clipped by 1 base and J by 4 bases; unmatched bases: 4. This CDR3 comprises 15 residues. Germline V gene lookup returns CDR1 LGHNA and CDR2 YNFKEQ.